A single sample gave rise to the 19 T cell receptor beta chains below, sequenced in a study of T cell repertoires in cytomegalovirus infection. The antigens these receptors bind are not known. TCRdb called the reads again in MiXCR, with one record for every CDR3 protein. The table records over 250,000 distinct CDR3 sequences, roughly 21% of them present only once. The sequencing used cultured PBMCs, collected from culture after CMV antigen stimulation. The receptors were gathered from a human donor in good health (CMV status not recorded). Some clones in this sample may be carry-over from other donors' samples.

In this sample, this clonotype turned up a few times. The rearrangement links TRBV28 to TRBJ2-3; 12 nucleotides line up with TRBD2. With 3 bases clipped from V and 2 bases from J, the junction kept 6 bases outside the gene matches. From germline, CDR1 is MDHEN and CDR2 SYDVKM. CDR3 length: 17 residues. The CDR3 protein is CASSFPTSGSVTDTQYF. The CDR3 region has the DNA TGTGCCAGCAGTTTCCCGACTAGCGGGAGTGTCACAGATACGCAGTATTTT. The whole variable domain, filled in from reference TRBV28 and TRBJ2-3, reads DVKVTQSSRYLVKRTGEKVFLECVQDMDHENMFWYRQDPGLGLRLIYFSYDVKMKEKGDIPEGYSVSREKKERFSLILESASTNQTSMYLCASSFPTSGSVTDTQYFGPGTRLTVL.

This clonotype was picked up many times. The genes are TRBV2 and TRBJ2-2; a possible D gene is TRBD2 (6 bases). The V end lost 6 bases, the J end lost 1 base, and 15 bases lay between the germline ends. The CDR3 is 16 amino acids. Germline-derived CDR1 and CDR2 are SNHLY and FYNNEI. Here the CDR3 reads CASSKKRVGNTGELFF. For the CDR3, the DNA is TGTGCCAGCAGCAAGAAGCGGGTCGGGAACACCGGGGAGCTGTTTTTT.

This clonotype was counted many times. The chain couples TRBV7-6 to TRBJ1-1; no clear D gene. The V and J ends lost 6 bases and 2 bases respectively, with 10 bases between them. The germline CDR1 and CDR2 sequences are SGHVS and FNYEAQ. This CDR3 spans 13 amino acids. The CDR3: CASSLQINTEAFF. The CDR3 region has the DNA TGTGCCAGCAGTCTGCAGATAAACACTGAAGCTTTCTTT.

The chain uses TRBV28 and TRBJ2-3; 12 bases match TRBD2. The V and J ends lost 6 bases and 4 bases, in that order; junction bases with no gene match: 5. The CDR3 spans 15 residues. Per germline, CDR1 MDHEN and CDR2 SYDVKM. The CDR3 nucleotides read TGTGCCAGCAGCGACGGACTAGCGGGACCAGATACGCAGTATTTT. This gives the protein CASSDGLAGPDTQYF.

The CDR3 is CASSIVSAGNQPQHF. The CDR3 DNA is TGTGCCAGTAGTATAGTGAGTGCCGGAAATCAGCCCCAGCATTTT. The chain employs TRBV19 and TRBJ1-5; D unclear. Germline CDR1 LNHDA, CDR2 SQIVND (reference sequence). The germline V and J ends were trimmed by 1 base and 4 bases, with 11 bases remaining between them. This CDR3 is 15 amino acids long.

Ten or more counts support this clonotype. J is TRBJ2-1 and V is TRBV7-2, with D hard to call. This CDR3 contains 15 residues. V lost 7 bases to trimming and J lost 5 bases, with 18 bases between them. CDR1 and CDR2 from the germline V gene are SGHTA and FQGNSA. The chain's CDR3 is CASTLSRSINNEQFF. CDR3 bases: TGTGCCAGCACCCTTAGTCGGAGTATCAACAATGAGCAGTTCTTC. Complete variable domain (other parts from reference TRBV7-2 and TRBJ2-1): GAGVSQSPSNKVTEKGKDVELRCDPISGHTALYWYRQSLGQGLEFLIYFQGNSAPDKSGLPSDRFSAERTGGSVSTLTIQRTQQEDSAVYLCASTLSRSINNEQFFGPGTRLTVL.

This clonotype was found a few times. Here the CDR3 reads CASSQGPANQPQHF. The DNA of the CDR3 is TGTGCCAGCAGCCAGGGGCCTGCTAATCAGCCCCAGCATTTT. J is TRBJ1-5 and V is TRBV6-1; D possibly corresponds to TRBD1 (6 bases). Germline V gene sequence: CDR1 MNHNS, CDR2 SASEGT. V lost 6 bases to trimming and J lost 4 bases, with 13 bases between them. This CDR3 has 14 amino acids.

V and J are TRBV7-2 and TRBJ1-4, with 9 bases that match TRBD1. The junction had 2 bases not matched to a gene; V was cut back by 2 bases and J by 1 base. Germline V gene sequence: CDR1 SGHTA, CDR2 FQGNSA. The CDR3 loop spans 16 amino acids. CDR3 nucleotide sequence: TGTGCCAGCAGCTTAACGACAGGGGGAACTAATGAAAAACTGTTTTTT. Translating it yields CASSLTTGGTNEKLFF.

At least ten counts were recorded for this clonotype. This chain joins TRBV9 and TRBJ1-1; the D is unclear. This CDR3 contains 13 residues. The V and J ends lost 1 base and 3 bases respectively, with 7 bases between them. Germline CDR1 SGDLS, CDR2 YYNGEE. Here the CDR3 DNA reads TGTGCCAGCAGCGTAACCATGTACACTGAAGCTTTCTTT. It is translated as CASSVTMYTEAFF. Drawing the rest from reference TRBV9 and TRBJ1-1, the complete variable domain is DSGVTQTPKHLITATGQRVTLRCSPRSGDLSVYWYQQSLDQGLQFLIQYYNGEERAKGNILERFSAQQFPDLHSELNLSSLELGDSALYFCASSVTMYTEAFFGQGTRLTVV.

This clonotype was recorded at least ten times. The J gene is TRBJ1-5, the V gene TRBV6-1, with a possible D match to TRBD1 (6 bases). Trimming left V 4 bases short and J 7 bases short, with 23 bases between. From germline, CDR1 is MNHNS and CDR2 SASEGT. This CDR3 region has 17 residues. CDR3 sequence: CASSARTASIIGQPQHF. CDR3 nucleotides: TGTGCCAGCAGTGCCCGGACAGCCTCCATCATAGGACAGCCCCAGCATTTT.

This clonotype was counted a few times. CDR3: CSAAQGAGEQYF. CDR3 nucleotides: TGCAGCGCGGCCCAGGGCGCGGGGGAGCAGTACTTC. This chain joins TRBV29-1 and TRBJ2-7, with D perhaps TRBD2 (6 bases). The germline V gene encodes CDR1 SQVTM and CDR2 ANQGSEA. The V end lost 7 bases, the J end lost 7 bases, and 17 bases lay between the germline ends. This CDR3 spans 12 amino acids.

The table lists this clonotype with a count of one. At one boundary the junction diverges from the germline segment, which might be a read error. The chain combines TRBV27 with TRBJ1-2, with a weak D call TRBD1 (5 bases). CDR3 size: 13 residues. Germline V gene sequence: CDR1 MNHEY, CDR2 SMNVEV (reference sequence). The CDR3 nucleotides read TGTGCCGGCAGTTTCCTAGGGGTTAGTGGCTACACCTTC. As protein: CAGSFLGVSGYTF.

This clonotype was found a few times. The gene calls are TRBV7-9 and TRBJ2-2, with TRBD2 as a possible D gene (6 bases). Germline-derived CDR1 and CDR2 are SEHNR and FQNEAQ (reference sequence). The CDR3 is 15 amino acids. V lost 4 bases, J lost 6 bases, and 15 bases lay in between. The CDR3 here is CASSWMGGGAGELFF. For the CDR3, the DNA is TGTGCCAGCAGCTGGATGGGAGGCGGGGCCGGGGAGCTGTTTTTT.

V is TRBV20-1 and J is TRBJ2-4, with 8 bases lining up with TRBD1. The CDR3 consists of 15 residues. J lost 3 bases, V lost 3 bases, and 7 bases had no gene match. CDR1 is DFQATT, CDR2 SNEGSKA, per germline (reference sequence). The CDR3 reads CSASLQGVGKNIQYF. Written as DNA, the CDR3 is TGCAGTGCTAGCCTACAGGGGGTTGGCAAAAACATTCAGTACTTC.

This clonotype was observed a handful of times. The chain joins TRBV20-1 to TRBJ1-5, with 7 nucleotides matching TRBD1. Germline assignment: CDR1 DFQATT and CDR2 SNEGSKA (reference sequence). The CDR3 spans 13 residues. Unmatched junction bases numbered 6, after V lost 4 bases and J lost 6 bases. CDR3 nucleotides: TGCAGTGCTACCCGACAGGGTGTTCAGCCCCAGCATTTT. Amino acid sequence: CSATRQGVQPQHF.

Written as DNA, the CDR3 is TGTGCCAGCAGCCAAGATTTCGGGGAGTATGGCTACACCTTC. This encodes CASSQDFGEYGYTF. The chain joins TRBV3-1 to TRBJ1-2; no firm D call. The CDR3 loop spans 14 amino acids. The ends were cut back, 0 bases at V and 5 bases at J, with 10 bases in the middle. The germline V gene encodes CDR1 LGHDT and CDR2 YNNKEL (reference sequence).

Ten or more counts support this clonotype. This chain uses TRBV7-8 with TRBJ1-1; D is possibly TRBD1 (5 bases). CDR3 length: 17 residues. The V end was cut by 7 bases, the J end by 0 bases, with 21 bases between. The germline V gene has CDR1 SGHVS and CDR2 FQNEAQ. The CDR3 here is CASNQGVGAALNTEAFF. The CDR3, as DNA: TGTGCCAGCAACCAAGGGGTAGGCGCAGCCTTGAACACTGAAGCTTTCTTT.

The V and J genes are TRBV29-1 and TRBJ2-5; TRBD1 matches 7 bases. The length of the CDR3 is 15 residues. In germline, CDR1 is SQVTM, CDR2 ANQGSEA. J was trimmed by 2 bases and V by 7 bases; bases with no gene match: 13. The CDR3 DNA reads as TGCAGCGCCACTTCGCCGACAGGGATGCAAGAGACCCAGTACTTC. It codes for CSATSPTGMQETQYF.

This clonotype was recorded at least ten times. The rearrangement uses TRBV7-8 and TRBJ2-5, with no clear D. Trimming shortened V by 3 bases and J by 3 bases, and 2 bases separated the two germline ends. This CDR3 comprises 11 residues. Germline-derived CDR1 and CDR2 are SGHVS and FQNEAQ. The CDR3 sequence: CASSFKETQYF. CDR3 DNA sequence: TGTGCCAGCAGCTTCAAAGAGACCCAGTACTTC.